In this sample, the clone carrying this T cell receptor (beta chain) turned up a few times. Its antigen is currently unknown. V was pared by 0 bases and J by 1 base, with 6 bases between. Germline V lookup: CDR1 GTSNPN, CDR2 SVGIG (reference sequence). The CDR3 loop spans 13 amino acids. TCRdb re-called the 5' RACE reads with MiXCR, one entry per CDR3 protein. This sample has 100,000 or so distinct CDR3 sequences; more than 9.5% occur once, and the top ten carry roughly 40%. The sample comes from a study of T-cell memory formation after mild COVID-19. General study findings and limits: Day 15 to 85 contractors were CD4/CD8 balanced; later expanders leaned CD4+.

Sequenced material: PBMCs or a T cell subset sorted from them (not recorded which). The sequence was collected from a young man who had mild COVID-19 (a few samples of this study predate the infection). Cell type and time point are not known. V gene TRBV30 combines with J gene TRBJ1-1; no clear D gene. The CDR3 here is CAWSVQSNTEAFF. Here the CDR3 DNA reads TGTGCCTGGAGTGTACAGTCGAACACTGAAGCTTTCTTT.